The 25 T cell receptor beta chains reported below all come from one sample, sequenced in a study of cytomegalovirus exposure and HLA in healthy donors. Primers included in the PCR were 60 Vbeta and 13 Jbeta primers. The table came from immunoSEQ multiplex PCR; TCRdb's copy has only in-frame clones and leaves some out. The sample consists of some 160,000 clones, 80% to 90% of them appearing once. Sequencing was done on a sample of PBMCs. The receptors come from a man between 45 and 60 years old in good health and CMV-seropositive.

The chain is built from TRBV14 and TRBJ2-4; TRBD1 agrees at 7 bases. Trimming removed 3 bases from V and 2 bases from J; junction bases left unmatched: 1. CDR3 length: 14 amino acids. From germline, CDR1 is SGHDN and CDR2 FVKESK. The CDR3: CASSHRGTKNIQYF. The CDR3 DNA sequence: TGTGCCAGCAGCCACAGGGGGACCAAAAACATTCAGTACTTC.

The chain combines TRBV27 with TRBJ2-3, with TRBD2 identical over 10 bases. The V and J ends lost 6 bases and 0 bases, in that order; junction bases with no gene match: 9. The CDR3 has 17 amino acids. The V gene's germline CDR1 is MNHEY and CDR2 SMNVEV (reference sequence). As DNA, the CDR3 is TGTGCCAGCAGATGGACTAGCGGTTATTCTAGCACAGATACGCAGTATTTT. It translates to CASRWTSGYSSTDTQYF.

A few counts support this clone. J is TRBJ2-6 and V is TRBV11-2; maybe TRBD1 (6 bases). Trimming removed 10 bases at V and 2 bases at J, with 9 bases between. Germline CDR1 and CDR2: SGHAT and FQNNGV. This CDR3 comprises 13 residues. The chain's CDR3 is CATRGAGANVLTF. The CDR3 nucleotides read TGTGCCACCAGGGGAGCTGGGGCCAACGTCCTGACTTTC. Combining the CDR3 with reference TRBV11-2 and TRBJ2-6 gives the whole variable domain EAGVAQSPRYKIIEKRQSVAFWCNPISGHATLYWYQQILGQGPKLLIQFQNNGVVDDSQLPKDRFSAERLKGVDSTLKIQPAKLEDSAVYLCATRGAGANVLTFGAGSRLTVL.

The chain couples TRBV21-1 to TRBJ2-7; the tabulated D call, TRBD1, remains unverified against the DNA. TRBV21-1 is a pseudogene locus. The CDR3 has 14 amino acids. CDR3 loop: CASSKVGTGVLLNF. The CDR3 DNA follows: TGTGCCAGCAGCAAAGTGGGGACAGGGGTCCTCTTGAACTTC.

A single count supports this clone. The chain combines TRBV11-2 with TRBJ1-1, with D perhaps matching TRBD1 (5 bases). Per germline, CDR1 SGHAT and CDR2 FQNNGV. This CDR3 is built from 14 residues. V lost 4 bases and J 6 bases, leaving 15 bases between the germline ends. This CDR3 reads CASSSGDPRAEAFF. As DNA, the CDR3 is TGTGCCAGCAGCTCGGGGGACCCGAGGGCTGAAGCTTTCTTT. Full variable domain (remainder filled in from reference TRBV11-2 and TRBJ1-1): EAGVAQSPRYKIIEKRQSVAFWCNPISGHATLYWYQQILGQGPKLLIQFQNNGVVDDSQLPKDRFSAERLKGVDSTLKIQPAKLEDSAVYLCASSSGDPRAEAFFGQGTRLTVV.

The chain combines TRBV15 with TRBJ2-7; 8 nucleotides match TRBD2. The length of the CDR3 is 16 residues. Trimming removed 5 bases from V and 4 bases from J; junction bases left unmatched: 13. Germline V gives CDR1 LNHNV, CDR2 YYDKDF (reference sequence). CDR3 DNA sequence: TGTGCCACCAGCTCCCGGACTAGCTCCTTGGGGTACGAGCAGTACTTC. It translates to CATSSRTSSLGYEQYF.

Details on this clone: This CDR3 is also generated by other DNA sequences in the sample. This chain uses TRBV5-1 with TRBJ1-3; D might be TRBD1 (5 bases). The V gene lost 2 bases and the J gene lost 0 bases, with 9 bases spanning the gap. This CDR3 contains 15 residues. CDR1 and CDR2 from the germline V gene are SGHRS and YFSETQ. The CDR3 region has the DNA TGCGCCAGCAGCTTAACAGGAGACTCTGGAAACACCATATATTTT. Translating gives CASSLTGDSGNTIYF.

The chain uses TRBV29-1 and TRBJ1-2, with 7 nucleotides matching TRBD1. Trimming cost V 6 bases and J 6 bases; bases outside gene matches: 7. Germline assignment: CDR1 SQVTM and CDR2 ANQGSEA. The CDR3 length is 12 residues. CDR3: CSVRTGENGYTF. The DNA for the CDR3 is TGCAGCGTCCGGACAGGAGAAAATGGCTACACCTTC.

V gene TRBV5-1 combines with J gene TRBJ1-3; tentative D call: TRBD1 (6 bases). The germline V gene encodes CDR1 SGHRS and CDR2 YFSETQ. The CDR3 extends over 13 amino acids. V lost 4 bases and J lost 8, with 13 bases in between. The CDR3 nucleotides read TGCGCCAGCAGCCCAGAACAGGGTTACACCATATATTTT. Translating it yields CASSPEQGYTIYF.

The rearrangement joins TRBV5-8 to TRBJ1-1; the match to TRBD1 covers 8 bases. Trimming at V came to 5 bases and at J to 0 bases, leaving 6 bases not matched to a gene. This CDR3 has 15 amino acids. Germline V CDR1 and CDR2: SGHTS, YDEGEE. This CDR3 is CASRPGTGVNTEAFF. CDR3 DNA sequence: TGTGCCAGCAGGCCCGGGACAGGCGTGAACACTGAAGCTTTCTTT.

The CDR3 spells CASSLSSLSNYGYTF. CDR3 coding DNA: TGTGCCAGCAGCTTGAGTAGTTTATCCAACTATGGCTACACCTTC. V usage is TRBV5-8 and J usage is TRBJ1-2; D not certain. Trimming cost V 1 base and J 2 bases, with 12 bases left between them. Per the germline V gene, CDR1 is SGHTS and CDR2 is YDEGEE. The CDR3 consists of 15 residues.

The DNA of the CDR3 is TGTGCCAGTAGTATCGGGGGGACAGGGAATCAGCCCCAGCATTTT. Translated, it gives CASSIGGTGNQPQHF. The chain employs TRBV19 and TRBJ1-5; 9 bases fit TRBD1. The CDR3 extends over 15 amino acids. Trimming at V came to 3 bases and at J to 4 bases, leaving 4 bases not matched to a gene. Germline V gene sequence: CDR1 LNHDA, CDR2 SQIVND (reference sequence).

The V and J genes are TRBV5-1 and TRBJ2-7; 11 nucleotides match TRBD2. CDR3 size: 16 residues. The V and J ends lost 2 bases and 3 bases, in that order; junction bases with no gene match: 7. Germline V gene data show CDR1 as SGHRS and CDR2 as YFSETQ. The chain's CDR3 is CASSFLAGGRHYEQYF. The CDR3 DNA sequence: TGCGCCAGCAGCTTCTTAGCGGGGGGGCGACACTACGAGCAGTACTTC.

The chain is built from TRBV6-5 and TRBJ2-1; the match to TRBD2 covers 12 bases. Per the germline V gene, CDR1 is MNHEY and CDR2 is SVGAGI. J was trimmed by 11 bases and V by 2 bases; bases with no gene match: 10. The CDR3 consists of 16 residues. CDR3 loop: CASSYARLAGVTKQFF. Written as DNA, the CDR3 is TGTGCCAGCAGTTACGCCCGACTAGCGGGAGTAACGAAGCAGTTCTTC.

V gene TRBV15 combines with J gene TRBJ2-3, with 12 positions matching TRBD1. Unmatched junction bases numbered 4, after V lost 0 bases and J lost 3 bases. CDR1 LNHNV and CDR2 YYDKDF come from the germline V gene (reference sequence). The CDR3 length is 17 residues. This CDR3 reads CATSREGGQGATDTQYF. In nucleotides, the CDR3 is TGTGCCACCAGCAGAGAGGGGGGACAGGGGGCAACAGATACGCAGTATTTT.

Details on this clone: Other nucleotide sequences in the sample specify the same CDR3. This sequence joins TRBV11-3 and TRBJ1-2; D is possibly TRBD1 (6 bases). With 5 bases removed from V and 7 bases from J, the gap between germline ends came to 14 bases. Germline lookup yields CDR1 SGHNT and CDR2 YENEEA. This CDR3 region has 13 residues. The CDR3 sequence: CASSPDRVGGYTF. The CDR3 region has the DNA TGTGCCAGCAGCCCGGACAGAGTGGGTGGCTACACCTTC.

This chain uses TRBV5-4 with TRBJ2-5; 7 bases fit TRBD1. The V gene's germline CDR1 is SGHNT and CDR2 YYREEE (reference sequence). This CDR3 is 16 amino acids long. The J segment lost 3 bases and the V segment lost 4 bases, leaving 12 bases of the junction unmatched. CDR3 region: CASSPKTGLREETQYF. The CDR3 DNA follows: TGTGCCAGCAGCCCAAAGACAGGGTTGAGAGAAGAGACCCAGTACTTC. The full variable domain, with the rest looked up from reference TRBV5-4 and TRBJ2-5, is ETGVTQSPTHLIKTRGQQVTLRCSSQSGHNTVSWYQQALGQGPQFIFQYYREEENGRGNFPPRFSGLQFPNYSSELNVNALELDDSALYLCASSPKTGLREETQYFGPGTRLLVL.

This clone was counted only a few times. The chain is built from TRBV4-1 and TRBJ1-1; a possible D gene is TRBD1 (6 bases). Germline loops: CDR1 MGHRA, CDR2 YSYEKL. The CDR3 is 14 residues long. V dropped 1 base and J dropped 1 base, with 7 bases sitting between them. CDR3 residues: CASSQVGQNTEAFF. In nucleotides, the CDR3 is TGCGCCAGCAGCCAAGTGGGACAGAACACTGAAGCTTTCTTT.

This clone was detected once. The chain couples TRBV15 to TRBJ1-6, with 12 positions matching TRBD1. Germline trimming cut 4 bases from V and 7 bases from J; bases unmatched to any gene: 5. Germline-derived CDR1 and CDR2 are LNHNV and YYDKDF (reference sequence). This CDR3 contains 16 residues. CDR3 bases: TGTGCCACCAGCACGGGACAGGGGGCGCGAAATTCACCCCTCCACTTT. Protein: CATSTGQGARNSPLHF.

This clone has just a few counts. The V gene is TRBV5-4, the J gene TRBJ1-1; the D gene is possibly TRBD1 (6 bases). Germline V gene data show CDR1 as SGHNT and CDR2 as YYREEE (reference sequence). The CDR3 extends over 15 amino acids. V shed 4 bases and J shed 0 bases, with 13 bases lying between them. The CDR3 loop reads CASSTGQPLNTEAFF. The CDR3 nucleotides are TGTGCCAGCAGCACCGGACAGCCTTTGAACACTGAAGCTTTCTTT.

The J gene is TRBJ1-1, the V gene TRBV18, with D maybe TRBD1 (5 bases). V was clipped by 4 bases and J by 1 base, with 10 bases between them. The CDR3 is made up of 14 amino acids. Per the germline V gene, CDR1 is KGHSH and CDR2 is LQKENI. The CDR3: CASSLQGGNTEAFF. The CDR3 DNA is TGTGCCAGCTCACTCCAGGGCGGGAACACTGAAGCTTTCTTT.

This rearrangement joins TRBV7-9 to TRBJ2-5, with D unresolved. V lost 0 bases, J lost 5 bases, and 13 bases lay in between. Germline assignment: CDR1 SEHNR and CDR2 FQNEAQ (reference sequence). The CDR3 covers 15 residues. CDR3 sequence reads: CASSLAWKGEETQYF. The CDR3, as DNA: TGTGCCAGCAGCTTAGCGTGGAAAGGAGAGGAGACCCAGTACTTC.

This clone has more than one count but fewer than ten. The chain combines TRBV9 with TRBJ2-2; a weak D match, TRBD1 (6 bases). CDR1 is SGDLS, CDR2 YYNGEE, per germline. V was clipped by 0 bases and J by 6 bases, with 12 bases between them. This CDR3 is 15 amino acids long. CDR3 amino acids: CASSVAVSGAGELFF. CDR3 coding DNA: TGTGCCAGCAGCGTAGCTGTGTCAGGGGCCGGGGAGCTGTTTTTT.

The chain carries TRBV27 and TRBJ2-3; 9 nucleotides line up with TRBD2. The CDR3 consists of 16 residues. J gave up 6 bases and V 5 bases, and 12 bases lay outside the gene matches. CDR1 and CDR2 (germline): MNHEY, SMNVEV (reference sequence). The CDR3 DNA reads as TGTGCCAGCAGTCCCCGGCTAGCGGGGCAGGGGGATACGCAGTATTTT. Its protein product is CASSPRLAGQGDTQYF.

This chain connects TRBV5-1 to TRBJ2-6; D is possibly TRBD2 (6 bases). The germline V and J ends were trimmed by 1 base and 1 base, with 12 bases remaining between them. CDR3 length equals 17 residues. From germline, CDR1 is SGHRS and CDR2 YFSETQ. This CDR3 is CASSLTGGDSGANVLTF. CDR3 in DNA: TGCGCCAGCAGCTTGACGGGCGGGGATTCTGGGGCCAACGTCCTGACTTTC.